The T cell receptor beta chain described here comes from a study of cytomegalovirus exposure and HLA in healthy donors. The CDR3 covers 15 residues. The germline CDR1 and CDR2 sequences are LNHDA and SQIVND (reference sequence). The donors gave bone marrow, and they were healthy. Study-wide results and limits: In an earlier analysis, productive rearrangement rates for most beta V segments clustered near 87% or 30%. Later genetic work tied a missense DCLRE1C variant to beta-chain V and J trimming. In the analysis, some V segments, TRBV6-2 and TRBV6-3 included, were excluded as indistinguishable.

The primer mix had 60 Vbeta and 13 Jbeta primers. Data came from immunoSEQ multiplex PCR; TCRdb stores just in-frame clones and leaves some out. The top ten hold about 3.2% of the sample, which has around 200,000 clones, 62% seen once. For this clone: Its antigen is as yet unknown. Germline is not matched at one junction end, which may reflect a read error.

The clonotype was recovered from a man between 40 and 49 years old in good health and CMV-seronegative. The chain is built from TRBV19 and TRBJ2-2, with 8 bases lining up with TRBD1. Material: PBMCs. CDR3 coding DNA: TGTGCCAGTACCTCAGGGGGCGCCGTAACCGAGGAGCTGTTTTTT. Encoded protein: CASTSGGAVTEELFF.